The 13 T cell receptor beta chains below were found in one sample sequenced in a study of T cells expressing NK-cell markers (dated by TCRdb to about 2020). Preparation of the library involved 5' RACE. TCRdb records Illumina HiSeq 2000 as the sequencer. Following reprocessing of the reads by TCRdb, the data hold one row per CDR3 protein sequence and no DNA is available. In this sample's table one finds tens of thousands of distinct CDR3 sequences. Around 60% of the sample rests with the top ten. The specimen sequenced was blood T cells: a sorted CD56 or NKG2C T cell subset, CD4+ or CD8+ T cells, or bulk PBMC T cells (not recorded which). All receptors derive from a woman aged 18 to 75 in good health.

The rearrangement uses TRBV5-4 and TRBJ2-3; TCRdb's assignment of TRBD2 cannot be checked, as there is no DNA. Germline V CDR1 and CDR2: SGHNT, YYREEE (reference sequence). The CDR3 extends over 15 amino acids. The CDR3 sequence is CASSLAGGPPDTQYF.

The V and J genes are TRBV4-1 and TRBJ2-2. Germline assignment: CDR1 MGHRA and CDR2 YSYEKL. There are 15 residues in the CDR3. CDR3 region: CASSQGFENTGELFF.

The chain carries TRBV4-1 and TRBJ2-7; TCRdb names TRBD2, which stays unverified in the absence of DNA. CDR1 is MGHRA, CDR2 YSYEKL, per germline. This CDR3 region has 16 residues. The CDR3 is CASSQGLAVDSYEQYF.

This chain links TRBV3-1 with TRBJ2-5; checking the TCRdb D call of TRBD2 is not possible without DNA. The CDR3 is 15 amino acids. Germline V gene sequence: CDR1 LGHDT, CDR2 YNNKEL (reference sequence). The CDR3: CASSQDTGLQETQYF.

This chain connects TRBV11-2 to TRBJ2-1. The CDR3 covers 12 residues. Germline CDR1 SGHAT, CDR2 FQNNGV. CDR3 protein: CASSPSYNEQFF.

This chain connects TRBV27 to TRBJ2-2; absent DNA, TCRdb's TRBD2 call cannot be checked. The CDR3 sequence is 15 residues long. The germline CDR1 and CDR2 sequences are MNHEY and SMNVEV (reference sequence). The CDR3 sequence: CASSLAGDPTGELFF.

The chain employs TRBV4-1 and TRBJ1-1; TCRdb selects TRBD1, and the lack of DNA leaves this call unchecked. Germline V gene sequence: CDR1 MGHRA, CDR2 YSYEKL. The CDR3 contains 14 residues. CDR3 sequence: CASSQRTGDPEAFF.

The rearrangement links TRBV12-3 or TRBV12-4 to TRBJ2-1; TCRdb proposes TRBD2, but this gene call is untestable without DNA. This CDR3 is 11 amino acids long. Here the CDR3 reads CASTAGREQFF.

The chain combines TRBV12-3 or TRBV12-4 with TRBJ2-7; the TCRdb call, TRBD1, lacks DNA for checking. The CDR3 runs 14 residues. Here the CDR3 reads CASTKGQGDEEQYF.

This clonotype counts as medium-sized (0.01 to 0.1%) by frequency. The V gene is TRBV12-3 or TRBV12-4, the J gene TRBJ2-1; TCRdb calls TRBD2, which cannot be checked without DNA. CDR3 length equals 15 residues. CDR3 sequence: CASFSGTSGPNEQFF.

The CDR3 sequence: CASSLAPERFVGNEQFF. The chain joins TRBV11-2 to TRBJ2-1; the TCRdb D gene call, TRBD1, has no DNA to confirm it. This CDR3 comprises 17 residues. CDR1 SGHAT and CDR2 FQNNGV come from the germline V gene.

The chain is built from TRBV12-3 or TRBV12-4 and TRBJ2-2; the D gene TCRdb calls, TRBD2, cannot be checked with no DNA. There are 15 residues in the CDR3. This CDR3 is CASSLSSGIGGELFF.

The chain links TRBV13 to TRBJ2-7. The CDR3 loop spans 12 amino acids. CDR1 is PRHDT, CDR2 FYEKMQ, per germline (reference sequence). This chain's CDR3 is CASSLGPLEQYF.